This TCR beta chain emerged from a study of T cells in localized non-small cell lung cancer. General study points: Maximal T cell clonality occurred in uninvolved adjacent lung, with tumor ranking below it.

The V segment lost 7 bases and the J segment 0 bases; nucleotides outside the gene matches: 5. The CDR3 extends over 15 amino acids. Germline loops: CDR1 SNHLY, CDR2 FYNNEI. The assay was immunoSEQ multiplex PCR, and TCRdb's table has in-frame clones only and misses some. The sample carries around 17,000 clones, around 90% recorded once. This clone was seen once. Its target is unknown. Specimen: peripheral blood mononuclear cells, collected before any cancer treatment. The TCR originated in a woman aged 35 to 69 with stage III lung adenocarcinoma. The chain has TRBV2 and TRBJ2-3; 9 bases agree with TRBD1. CDR3 in DNA: TGTGCCAGCAAACCCGGGACAGGGAGCACAGATACGCAGTATTTT. It translates to CASKPGTGSTDTQYF. The full variable domain, rest sourced from reference TRBV2 and TRBJ2-3, is EPEVTQTPSHQVTQMGQEVILRCVPISNHLYFYWYRQILGQKVEFLVSFYNNEISEKSEIFDDQFSVERPDGSNFTLKIRSTKLEDSAMYFCASKPGTGSTDTQYFGPGTRLTVL.